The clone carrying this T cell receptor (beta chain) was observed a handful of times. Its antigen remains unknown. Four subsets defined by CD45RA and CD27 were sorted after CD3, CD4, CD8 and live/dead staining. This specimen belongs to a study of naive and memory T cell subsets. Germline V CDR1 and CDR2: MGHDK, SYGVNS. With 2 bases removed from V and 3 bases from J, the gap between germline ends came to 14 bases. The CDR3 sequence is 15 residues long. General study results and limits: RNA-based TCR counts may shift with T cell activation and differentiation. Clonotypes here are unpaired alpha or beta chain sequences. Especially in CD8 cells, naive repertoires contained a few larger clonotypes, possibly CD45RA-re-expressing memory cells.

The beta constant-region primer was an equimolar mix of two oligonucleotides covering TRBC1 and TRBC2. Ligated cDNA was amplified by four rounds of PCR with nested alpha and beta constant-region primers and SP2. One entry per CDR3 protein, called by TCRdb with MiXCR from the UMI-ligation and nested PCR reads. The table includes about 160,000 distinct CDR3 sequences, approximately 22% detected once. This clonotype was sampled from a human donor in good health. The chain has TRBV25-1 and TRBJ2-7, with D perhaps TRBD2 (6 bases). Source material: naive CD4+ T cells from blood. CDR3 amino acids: CASSEIGGIRYEQYF. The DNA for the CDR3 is TGTGCCAGCAGTGAAATCGGGGGAATTCGCTACGAGCAGTACTTC.